This T cell receptor (beta chain) was observed in a study of T-cell memory formation after mild COVID-19. Study overall: The study found TCR clusters largely donor specific. Overall study results and limits: From day 15 to 85, contracting clones were balanced between CD4 and CD8, whereas later expanders leaned toward CD4+. There were some responding clones in pre-infection memory, which suggested that cross-reactive memory had joined.

This clonotype turned up a few times. Its antigen is unknown. The CDR3 is 14 residues long. V dropped 6 bases and J dropped 2 bases, with 16 bases sitting between them. Germline V lookup: CDR1 SQVTM, CDR2 ANQGSEA. TCRdb itself ran the 5' RACE reads through MiXCR, one entry per CDR3 protein. The sample carries 200,000 to 250,000 distinct CDR3 sequences, roughly 10% recorded once. Sequencing was done on a sample of PBMCs or a T cell subset sorted from them (not recorded which). This chain joins TRBV29-1 and TRBJ1-1; no definite D call. The source of this sequence is a man aged 18 to 29 who had mild COVID-19 (a few samples of this study predate the infection). Cell type and time point are not known. The CDR3 nucleotides are TGCAGCGTCAATCTAGATTGGAGTAACACTGAAGCTTTCTTT. This gives the protein CSVNLDWSNTEAFF.